This T cell receptor (beta chain) stems from a study of blood T cells in healthy people across ages. The CDR3 consists of 15 residues. V was shortened by 6 bases and J by 4 bases, with 19 bases between the two germline ends. PCR was performed a second time for roughly 7 to 12 cycles using a sample-barcoded 5' primer and a J-beta primer mix. TCRdb re-derived calls from the 5' RACE reads in MiXCR, one entry per CDR3 protein. The data show some 1.4 million distinct CDR3 sequences, approximately 38% seen once. Sequencing was carried out using blood. The V and J genes are TRBV12-3 or TRBV12-4 and TRBJ2-7; weak D call: TRBD2 (5 bases). This clonotype was sampled from a woman aged 18-29 years in good health. CDR3 DNA sequence: TGTGCCAGCAGAGCGGACGGGTCCGGTTTGTACGAGCAGTACTTC. Encoded protein: CASRADGSGLYEQYF.